This T cell receptor beta chain was captured by sequencing in a study of tumor and adjacent non-tumor tissue in lung cancer. Study-wide findings and caveats: In normal lung, the top 100 clones were significantly more dominant than in tumor.

TCRbeta libraries were built with three rounds of nested PCR, modified from ARM-PCR. TCRdb re-derived calls from the multiplex PCR reads in MiXCR, one entry per CDR3 protein. The sample has fewer than 90,000 distinct CDR3 sequences, around 76% seen once; the top ten hold about a fifth. This clonotype appeared a single time. What it binds is unknown. At one end the junction does not follow the germline gene, possibly because of a read error. CDR3 length: 16 residues. The germline V gene has CDR1 SGDLS and CDR2 YYNGEE. RNA was extracted from bulk tissue without any cell sorting. More than 3 cm separated this lung sample from the edge of the tumor.

This clonotype was sampled from a woman aged 45-60 years with non-small cell lung cancer. The rearrangement links TRBV9 to TRBJ2-5; tentatively, D is TRBD2 (6 bases). Sequencing used distant non-tumor lung tissue. In DNA form, the CDR3 reads TGTGACAGCAGCGTAGAGGAGACTAGTGGGCTAGAGACCCAGTACTTC. Residues: CDSSVEETSGLETQYF.